The TCR beta chain under discussion was sequenced for a study of molecular identifiers for immune sequencing clone quantification. There are many counts of this clonotype. TCRdb independently ran MiXCR on the PCR reads; one entry per CDR3 protein. The sample lists 55,000 to 75,000 distinct CDR3 sequences; 15% to 20% were seen once. Specimen: naive CD8+ T cells from blood, with Jurkat cell RNA spiked in. Regarding subset: FACS-sorted CD8+CD4-CCR7+CD45RA+ naive T cells. The origin of this receptor is a human donor in good health. Some libraries in this study had Jurkat cell RNA spiked in.

CDR3: CASRTPGTPGNTIYF. CDR3 DNA: TGTGCCAGCAGGACCCCCGGGACGCCTGGAAACACCATATATTTT. V usage is TRBV7-9 and J usage is TRBJ1-3, with D perhaps matching TRBD1 (5 bases). The germline CDR1 and CDR2 sequences are SEHNR and FQNEAQ (reference sequence). This CDR3 is 15 amino acids long. Trimming pared 6 bases from V and 2 bases from J, leaving 14 bases between.